This T cell receptor beta chain was sequenced for a study of blood T cell repertoires in COVID-19. Overall study context: COVID-19 samples from acute and convalescent phases originated in the United States, Italy and Spain. The cDNA or gDNA used as material had been derived from T cells, B-cell-depleted T cells, or PBMCs.

Authors' processing steps: Amplification with reference gene primers provided the estimates of nucleated cell counts. Data came from immunoSEQ multiplex PCR; TCRdb stores just in-frame clones and leaves some out. V, J and clone size were drawn from that table, and D and trimming were deduced from the DNA. The data show 45,000 to 55,000 clones, more than 65% seen once. This CDR3 spans 20 amino acids. CDR1 is MDHEN, CDR2 SYDVKM, per germline. V shed 3 bases and J 3 bases; nucleotides not matched to a gene: 18. This clone was detected once. This receptor was obtained from a woman aged 70-85 years with acute or convalescent COVID-19. Sequencing was done on a sample of peripheral blood. J is TRBJ2-7 and V is TRBV28; 12 nucleotides line up with TRBD2. The chain's CDR3 is CASSLHKPGLAGISFYEQYF. The CDR3 DNA reads TGTGCCAGCAGTTTGCACAAACCGGGACTAGCGGGTATCTCCTTCTACGAGCAGTACTTC.